A selection of T cell receptor beta chains follows, all from one sample in a study of CD8+ T cells in alopecia areata. Clones were sequenced by immunoSEQ multiplex PCR, and TCRdb holds only the in-frame ones, with some missing. This sample yields some 200,000 clones, of which roughly 50% are seen a single time; 5% to 6% belongs to the top ten. The source was CD4+ T cells sorted from blood, collected at week 24, from a patient treated with tofacitinib. These receptors all stem from a human donor with alopecia areata. Both conserved end residues are part of each CDR3. Fields, in order: clone size, J gene, D gene, V gene, CDR3 DNA, CDR3 protein. The D gene is left open where the match is weak. The size entry is marked missing in some rows and otherwise reads once, few, many or a size class.

>many|TRBJ2-3|TRBD1|TRBV27
TGTGCCAGCAGTTTACGGGGACAGAGCACAGATACGCAGTATTTT
CASSLRGQSTDTQYF
>few|TRBJ1-5|-|TRBV4-1
TGCGCCAGCAGCCAAGATTCCGGGGCCCCCAATCAGCCCCAGCATTTT
CASSQDSGAPNQPQHF
>few|TRBJ2-1|-|TRBV5-1
TGCGCCAGCCGGATCGGGGTCATCAGCTCCCGTGAGCAGTTCTTC
CASRIGVISSREQFF
>-|TRBJ2-1|-|TRBV7-2
TGTGCCAGCAGCTTAGTCGGTGAGCAGTTCTTC
CASSLVGEQFF
>-|TRBJ2-7|-|TRBV20-1
TGCAGTGTTAGGACAGTATACGAGCAGTACTTC
CSVRTVYEQYF
>-|TRBJ2-6|-|TRBV5-1
TGCGCCAGCAGCTTGGTTCCAGGGAGCTCTGGGGCCAACGTCCTGACTTTC
CASSLVPGSSGANVLTF
>-|TRBJ1-1|TRBD1|TRBV18
TGTGCCAGCTCACCCCTGACAGGGGGCGTTGGATCAAACACTGAAGCTTTCTTT
CASSPLTGGVGSNTEAFF
>few|TRBJ2-3|-|TRBV28
TGTGCCAGCAGCCCTAACCGCCAGAGCGACCCAGATACGCAGTATTTT
CASSPNRQSDPDTQYF
>-|TRBJ2-7|TRBD2|TRBV11-2
TGTGCCAGCAGCTTAGCGGGAGGGCCGGAAGAGCAGTACTTC
CASSLAGGPEEQYF
>-|TRBJ1-5|-|TRBV30
TGTGCCTGGAGTGTACCCGCTTATAGGGGAGGGAGCAATCAGCCCCAGCATTTT
CAWSVPAYRGGSNQPQHF
>-|TRBJ2-4|TRBD1|TRBV7-2
TGTGCCAGCAGCCCGACAGGGGGCGGAGACATTCAGTACTTC
CASSPTGGGDIQYF
>-|TRBJ1-1|-|TRBV28
TGTGCCAGCAGTTTAGGCTTTATGTGGGGAGCTTTCTTT
CASSLGFMWGAFF
>few|TRBJ1-2|TRBD1|TRBV6-5
TGTGCCAGCAGTTACCTAGGGGGCCGGGGGAATGGCTACACCTTC
CASSYLGGRGNGYTF
>-|TRBJ1-5|-|TRBV6-5
TGTGCCAGCAGTTACGTCGGTGTGGATCAGCCCCAGCATTTT
CASSYVGVDQPQHF
>-|TRBJ2-1|TRBD2|TRBV25-1
TGTGCCAGCAGTGAGCAAAGCGGGAGGGAGTCAAATGAGCAGTTCTTC
CASSEQSGRESNEQFF
>-|TRBJ1-1|-|TRBV9
TGTGCCAGCAGCGTATTGGGACCCGGGGGTACTGAAGCTTTCTTT
CASSVLGPGGTEAFF
>-|TRBJ1-5|-|TRBV29-1
TGCAGCGTTGGACCCGGGGGAGCGAGAAACAATCAGCCCCAGCATTTT
CSVGPGGARNNQPQHF
>few|TRBJ1-1|-|TRBV30
TGTGCCTGGAATTTAGGGGGTGAAGCTTTCTTT
CAWNLGGEAFF
>-|TRBJ1-2|-|TRBV21-1
TGTGCCAGCAGCAAAGACGCCGGGTATGGCTACACCTTC
CASSKDAGYGYTF
>-|TRBJ2-3|-|TRBV5-4
TGTGCCAGCAGCCTCGGGGGCTCAGGGAGGGATACGCAGTATTTT
CASSLGGSGRDTQYF
>few|TRBJ2-7|-|TRBV28
TGTGCCAGCAGTTTAACCTGGAGCGGGGTAAGGGGGAGTGTCTACGAGCAGTACTTC
CASSLTWSGVRGSVYEQYF
>-|TRBJ1-1|-|TRBV2
TGTGCCAGCAGTGAAGGAGGGATCACTGAAGCTTTCTTT
CASSEGGITEAFF
>-|TRBJ2-7|TRBD2|TRBV15
TGTGCCACCAGCAGAGATCGGGCTAGCGGCGAGCAGTACTTC
CATSRDRASGEQYF
>-|TRBJ2-7|TRBD2|TRBV27
TGTGCCAGCAGGATGGGACTAGGACTCTACGAGCAGTACTTC
CASRMGLGLYEQYF
>few|TRBJ2-7|TRBD2|TRBV15
TGTGCCACCAGCGCAGACGCTAGCGGGAGGGGGGACGAGCAGTACTTC
CATSADASGRGDEQYF
>-|TRBJ2-7|-|TRBV5-1
TGCGCCAGCAGGTTACAGGGTGCCGAGCAGTACTTC
CASRLQGAEQYF
>-|TRBJ2-2|-|TRBV13
TGTGCCAGCAGCTTAGCGGGTAAAGACACCGGGGAGCTGTTTTTT
CASSLAGKDTGELFF
>few|TRBJ2-5|TRBD2|TRBV7-9
TGTGCCAGCAGTAGGGGGACTAGCGGCCAAGAGACCCAGTACTTC
CASSRGTSGQETQYF
>-|TRBJ1-1|TRBD1|TRBV5-1
TGCGCCAGCAGCTCTGGACAGGGGGCTGGTGCCACTGAAGCTTTCTTT
CASSSGQGAGATEAFF
>-|TRBJ1-6|-|TRBV25-1
TGTGCCAGCAGTGACCGCCGTAAGGGGGTTAGTAATTCACCCCTCCACTTT
CASSDRRKGVSNSPLHF
>-|TRBJ2-3|TRBD2|TRBV7-2
TGTGCCAGCAGCGAGCAGGGACTAGCGGGAGACGGGGGCACAGATACGCAGTATTTT
CASSEQGLAGDGGTDTQYF
>-|TRBJ2-1|TRBD1|TRBV5-4
TGTGCCAGCAGCTTGGGGACAGGGGGCTGGAATGAGCAGTTCTTC
CASSLGTGGWNEQFF
>few|TRBJ2-2|TRBD2|TRBV19
TGTGCCAGCGACGACGTAGCGGGGAACACCGGGGAGCTGTTTTTT
CASDDVAGNTGELFF
>-|TRBJ2-1|TRBD1|TRBV7-7
TGTGCCAGCAGCTTAGGGACAGGGCTCGATGAGCAGTTCTTC
CASSLGTGLDEQFF
>-|TRBJ1-6|TRBD1|TRBV4-2
TGTGCCAGCAGCCGAGCTTCGGGACAGAATAATTCACCCCTCCACTTT
CASSRASGQNNSPLHF
>-|TRBJ2-7|TRBD1|TRBV5-1
TGCGCCAGCAGCGAGACAGGGTCCGACGAGCAGTACTTC
CASSETGSDEQYF
>-|TRBJ2-5|-|TRBV7-3
TGTGCCAGCAGCTTAATTAGTGGAGAGACCCAGTACTTC
CASSLISGETQYF
>-|TRBJ1-2|TRBD1|TRBV29-1
TGCAGCGTTAACAGGGGGCAAGATGGCTACACCTTC
CSVNRGQDGYTF
>-|TRBJ1-2|-|TRBV7-2
TGTGCCAGCAGCGTAGAGGGGGGTTATGGCTACACCTTC
CASSVEGGYGYTF
>-|TRBJ2-4|TRBD1|TRBV5-1
TGCGCCAGCAGCTTGGAGACAGGGAAATACATTCAGTACTTC
CASSLETGKYIQYF